The T cell receptor (beta chain) under discussion was sequenced for a study of OX40 agonist ivuxolimab in advanced cancers. Study-wide findings and caveats: At 0.1 to 3.0 mg/kg, CD4+ and CD8+ blood T cells expanded clonally by week 6.

With V trimmed by 6 bases and J by 2 bases, 10 bases remained unmatched. The CDR3 has 17 residues. Germline V gives CDR1 SGHVS, CDR2 FQNEAQ. Clones were sequenced by immunoSEQ multiplex PCR, and TCRdb holds only the in-frame ones, with some missing. The table includes 45,000 to 55,000 clones, approximately 91% detected once. As concerns this clone: What it recognizes is unknown.

The rearrangement uses TRBV7-8 and TRBJ2-2, with 9 positions matching TRBD2. The clonotype comes from an adult with an advanced solid tumor such as melanoma, head and neck, liver or kidney cancer. The specimen was CD4+ or CD8+ T cells sorted from blood, collected in a trial of the OX40 agonist ivuxolimab. DNA of the CDR3: TGTGCCAGCAGGAACAGAGTAGCGGGAGCCAACACCGGGGAGCTGTTTTTT. This gives the protein CASRNRVAGANTGELFF.